These 5 T cell receptor beta chains were sequenced from one sample in a study of T cells in Graves' hyperthyroidism and ophthalmopathy. Authors of the study amplified TCR beta CDR3 regions from RNA transcripts. The HTBI primer set served for first-round RT-PCR of the TCR CDR3. TCRdb recomputed calls from the multiplex PCR reads with MiXCR, one row per CDR3 protein. The repertoire consists of approximately 520,000 distinct CDR3 sequences, with roughly a quarter occurring once and the leading ten covering approximately 10%. Sequenced input: blood. The origin of the receptors is a woman aged 25 to 39 with Graves' ophthalmopathy.

This clonotype was counted ten times or more. The chain links TRBV6-1 to TRBJ1-5; 8 bases are shared with TRBD1. The CDR3 totals 15 residues. Germline V lookup: CDR1 MNHNS, CDR2 SASEGT. The V gene end was trimmed by 8 bases and the J gene end by 3 bases; junction bases not matched to a gene: 9. CDR3: CASVHRDRSNQPQHF. The CDR3 nucleotides are TGTGCCAGCGTGCACCGGGACAGGTCCAATCAGCCCCAGCATTTT.

The chain combines TRBV6-2 or TRBV6-3 with TRBJ2-6, with TRBD1 matching 12 bases. Germline V gene data show CDR1 as MNHEY and CDR2 as SVGEGT. This CDR3 is 18 amino acids long. V lost 6 bases, J lost 2 bases, and 8 bases stayed unmatched. For the CDR3, the DNA is TGTGCCAGCAGGGCACCGGGACAGGGGGCGCCTGGGGCCAACGTCCTGACTTTC. Translation: CASRAPGQGAPGANVLTF.

The chain recombines TRBV6-2 or TRBV6-3 with TRBJ1-2; tentative D call: TRBD1 (5 bases). Trimming removed 6 bases at V and 5 bases at J, with 10 bases between. The germline V gene encodes CDR1 MNHEY and CDR2 SVGEGT. The CDR3 loop spans 12 amino acids. Here the CDR3 DNA reads TGTGCCAGCAGGACTTCAGGGTATGGCTACACCTTC. Amino acids: CASRTSGYGYTF.

There are many counts of this clonotype. The chain joins TRBV20-1 to TRBJ2-7; D perhaps matches TRBD2 (5 bases). The CDR3 is 12 residues long. CDR1 is DFQATT, CDR2 SNEGSKA, per germline (reference sequence). The germline V and J ends were trimmed by 2 bases and 7 bases, with 12 bases remaining between them. The CDR3 is CSARSGVPEQYF. For the CDR3, the DNA is TGCAGTGCTAGATCCGGGGTTCCTGAGCAGTACTTC.

This clonotype was picked up many times. The CDR3 DNA sequence: TGCAGTGCTAGTGAAGAGGGACAGGTCAACCCACTCGACTATGGCTACACCTTC. Translation gives CSASEEGQVNPLDYGYTF. This chain connects TRBV20-1 to TRBJ1-2; 8 bases map to TRBD1. The germline CDR1 and CDR2 sequences are DFQATT and SNEGSKA (reference sequence). The CDR3 has 18 amino acids. The trim removed 3 bases at V and 3 bases at J, leaving 18 bases unmatched.